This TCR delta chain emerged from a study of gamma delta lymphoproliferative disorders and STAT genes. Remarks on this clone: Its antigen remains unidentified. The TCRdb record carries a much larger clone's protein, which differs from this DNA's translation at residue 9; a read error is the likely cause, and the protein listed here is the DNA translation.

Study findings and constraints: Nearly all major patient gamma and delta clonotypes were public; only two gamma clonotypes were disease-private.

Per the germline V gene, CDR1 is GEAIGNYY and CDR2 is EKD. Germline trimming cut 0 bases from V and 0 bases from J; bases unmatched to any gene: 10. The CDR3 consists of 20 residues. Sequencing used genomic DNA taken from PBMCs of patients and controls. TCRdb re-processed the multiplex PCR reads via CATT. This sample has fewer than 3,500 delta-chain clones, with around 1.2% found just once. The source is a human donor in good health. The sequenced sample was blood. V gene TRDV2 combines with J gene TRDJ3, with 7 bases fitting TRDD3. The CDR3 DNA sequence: TGTGCCTGTGACACCGCTGGGGGGGGCACCAGCTCCTGGGACACCCGACAGATGTTTTTC. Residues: CACDTAGGGTSSWDTRQMFF.